Below are 24 T cell receptor beta chains sequenced from a single sample in a study of blood T cell repertoires in COVID-19. Produced via immunoSEQ multiplex PCR; TCRdb's table is partial and in-frame only. The sample holds about 150,000 clones, around 86% seen once. The sample comprised peripheral blood. All receptors come from a man aged 55 to 70 with COVID-19, enrolled during active disease.

The chain carries TRBV30 and TRBJ2-2, with TRBD2 matching 9 bases. V shed 5 bases and J 0 bases; nucleotides not matched to a gene: 10. CDR3 length: 17 residues. Germline CDR1 GTSNPN, CDR2 SVGIG (reference sequence). The CDR3 protein is CAWGGLAGNTNTGELFF. CDR3 coding DNA: TGTGCCTGGGGGGGGCTAGCGGGGAACACGAACACCGGGGAGCTGTTTTTT. Variable domain in full (rest from reference TRBV30 and TRBJ2-2): SQTIHQWPATLVQPVGSPLSLECTVEGTSNPNLYWYRQAAGRGLQLLFYSVGIGQISSEVPQNLSASRPQDRQFILSSKKLLLSDSGFYLCAWGGLAGNTNTGELFFGEGSRLTVL.

The rearrangement links TRBV6-1 to TRBJ2-5; 11 bases are a match to TRBD2. The CDR3 sequence is 16 residues long. The J segment lost 0 bases and the V segment lost 6 bases, leaving 6 bases of the junction unmatched. Germline-derived CDR1 and CDR2 are MNHNS and SASEGT. CDR3: CASRELAGEYQETQYF. In DNA, the CDR3 is TGTGCCAGCAGAGAACTAGCGGGGGAATACCAAGAGACCCAGTACTTC.

This clone was observed once. The gene calls are TRBV29-1 and TRBJ2-5, with TRBD2 matching 11 bases. The V gene's germline CDR1 is SQVTM and CDR2 ANQGSEA. Germline trimming cut 5 bases from V and 0 bases from J; bases unmatched to any gene: 8. The CDR3 length is 16 residues. The CDR3 DNA sequence: TGCAGCGTTCCGTTAATGACTAGCGGGAACCAAGAGACCCAGTACTTC. Its protein product is CSVPLMTSGNQETQYF.

The rearrangement uses TRBV30 and TRBJ2-7; D is uncertain. Germline-derived CDR1 and CDR2 are GTSNPN and SVGIG (reference sequence). The V and J ends lost 0 bases and 6 bases respectively, with 6 bases between them. The CDR3 consists of 11 residues. CDR3 nucleotides: TGTGCCTGGAGTGTCAATGTCGAGCAGTACTTC. Translated: CAWSVNVEQYF.

This clone occurred once. The chain uses TRBV7-9 and TRBJ1-1, with 7 bases lining up with TRBD1. Per the germline V gene, CDR1 is SEHNR and CDR2 is FQNEAQ (reference sequence). The V segment lost 3 bases and the J segment 4 bases; nucleotides outside the gene matches: 8. There are 15 residues in the CDR3. As DNA, the CDR3 is TGTGCCAGCAGCTTCCAAACAGGGGTGGGCACTGAAGCTTTCTTT. As protein: CASSFQTGVGTEAFF.

V usage is TRBV28 and J usage is TRBJ1-6, with 8 positions matching TRBD1. This CDR3 is 13 amino acids long. Germline V gene sequence: CDR1 MDHEN, CDR2 SYDVKM. The J segment lost 8 bases and the V segment lost 7 bases, leaving 4 bases of the junction unmatched. This CDR3 reads CASTTGDYSPLHF. The CDR3 region has the DNA TGTGCCAGCACGACAGGGGACTATTCACCCCTCCACTTT.

The chain links TRBV18 to TRBJ1-4; possible D gene TRBD1, 5 bases. From germline, CDR1 is KGHSH and CDR2 LQKENI. V was shortened by 1 base and J by 1 base, with 10 bases between the two germline ends. The CDR3 runs 16 residues. For the CDR3, the DNA is TGTGCCAGCTCACCACAACCGCAGGGAACTAATGAAAAACTGTTTTTT. It is translated as CASSPQPQGTNEKLFF. Complete variable domain (other parts from reference TRBV18 and TRBJ1-4): NAGVMQNPRHLVRRRGQEARLRCSPMKGHSHVYWYRQLPEEGLKFMVYLQKENIIDESGMPKERFSAEFPKEGPSILRIQQVVRGDSAAYFCASSPQPQGTNEKLFFGSGTQLSVL.

CDR3 nucleotides: TGTGCCCGCGAAGGGGGGGGAGCGGGAACCGGGGAGCTGTTTTTT. Protein sequence: CAREGGGAGTGELFF. The rearrangement links TRBV6-5 to TRBJ2-2; TRBD2 might be the D (7 bases). This CDR3 region has 15 residues. Germline CDR1 and CDR2: MNHEY and SVGAGI. V shed 11 bases and J shed 5 bases, with 21 bases lying between them.

The chain has TRBV7-6 and TRBJ1-3, with D possibly matching TRBD1 (5 bases). Germline V CDR1 and CDR2: SGHVS, FNYEAQ. The CDR3 consists of 14 residues. The V gene lost 8 bases and the J gene lost 0 bases, with 11 bases spanning the gap. The CDR3 nucleotides are TGTGCCAGCGGGGGAGGAAACTCTGGAAACACCATATATTTT. This encodes CASGGGNSGNTIYF.

The V call is TRBV11-2, the J call TRBJ2-5; a weak D match, TRBD2 (6 bases). Germline CDR1 and CDR2: SGHAT and FQNNGV. The germline V and J ends were trimmed by 2 bases and 4 bases, with 17 bases remaining between them. The CDR3 totals 16 residues. The CDR3 loop reads CASSLMQGGILETQYF. For the CDR3, the DNA is TGTGCCAGCAGCTTAATGCAGGGAGGAATTTTAGAGACCCAGTACTTC.

The genes are TRBV3-1 (or the pseudogene TRBV3-2) and TRBJ2-4; 9 nucleotides match TRBD1. CDR3 length: 15 amino acids. The V gene end was trimmed by 1 base and the J gene end by 6 bases; junction bases not matched to a gene: 4. Germline V gene sequence: CDR1 LGHDT, CDR2 YNNKEL (reference sequence). In DNA, the CDR3 is TGTGCCAGCAGCCAAGCCCTGACAGGGGGAAACATTCAGTACTTC. Its protein product is CASSQALTGGNIQYF.

The chain carries TRBV6-5 and TRBJ2-5; 12 positions match TRBD1. Germline values: CDR1 MNHEY, CDR2 SVGAGI. The CDR3 is 15 residues long. Trimming removed 5 bases from V and 5 bases from J; junction bases left unmatched: 6. As DNA, the CDR3 is TGTGCCAGCAGTAACCGGGACAGGGGGCGGGAGACCCAGTACTTC. Its protein is CASSNRDRGRETQYF.

The chain joins TRBV11-1 to TRBJ2-7, with 7 bases lining up with TRBD1. This CDR3 has 15 amino acids. Unmatched junction bases numbered 6, after V lost 0 bases and J lost 4 bases. Germline CDR1 reads SGHAT; CDR2 reads FQDESV (reference sequence). CDR3 sequence reads: CASSLAGTAPYEQYF. The CDR3 DNA reads TGTGCCAGCAGCTTAGCAGGGACAGCGCCGTACGAGCAGTACTTC.

The gene calls are TRBV5-4 and TRBJ2-5; 12 positions match TRBD2. Germline CDR1 reads SGHNT; CDR2 reads YYREEE (reference sequence). The CDR3 loop spans 16 amino acids. With V trimmed by 4 bases and J by 0 bases, 4 bases remained unmatched. Written as DNA, the CDR3 is TGTGCCAGCAGCCCCTGGACTAGCGGGGACCAAGAGACCCAGTACTTC. This encodes CASSPWTSGDQETQYF. Based on the CDR3 plus reference TRBV5-4 and TRBJ2-5, the full variable domain is ETGVTQSPTHLIKTRGQQVTLRCSSQSGHNTVSWYQQALGQGPQFIFQYYREEENGRGNFPPRFSGLQFPNYSSELNVNALELDDSALYLCASSPWTSGDQETQYFGPGTRLLVL.

V and J are TRBV7-3 and TRBJ1-1; D possibly corresponds to TRBD1 (5 bases). The germline V gene encodes CDR1 SGHTA and CDR2 FQGTGA. CDR3 length equals 15 residues. Trimming removed 5 bases at V and 6 bases at J, with 19 bases between. The CDR3 here is CASSTQSFQGAEAFF. In DNA form, the CDR3 reads TGTGCCAGCAGCACACAGAGTTTCCAGGGTGCTGAAGCTTTCTTT.

The rearrangement uses TRBV7-6 and TRBJ2-2; the D is unclear. Trimming removed 0 bases at V and 3 bases at J, with 8 bases between. This CDR3 is built from 15 residues. CDR1 is SGHVS and CDR2 is FNYEAQ in the germline V gene. The CDR3 protein is CASSLAPGYTGELFF. Written as DNA, the CDR3 is TGTGCCAGCAGCTTAGCTCCGGGTTACACCGGGGAGCTGTTTTTT.

The chain uses TRBV25-1 and TRBJ1-1; weak D call: TRBD1 (6 bases). Germline V gene sequence: CDR1 MGHDK, CDR2 SYGVNS. V was pared by 8 bases and J by 5 bases, with 24 bases between. The CDR3 has 16 amino acids. CDR3 amino acids: CASLPKTGGAGTEAFF. The CDR3 nucleotides are TGTGCCAGCCTACCAAAGACAGGAGGCGCAGGAACTGAAGCTTTCTTT.

The chain links TRBV19 to TRBJ1-1; maybe TRBD1 (5 bases). The CDR3 consists of 15 residues. V lost 1 base and J lost 4, with 13 bases in between. Germline V gives CDR1 LNHDA, CDR2 SQIVND (reference sequence). CDR3: CASSIGAGLATEAFF. The CDR3 nucleotides are TGTGCCAGTAGTATAGGGGCAGGGCTGGCCACTGAAGCTTTCTTT.

The chain joins TRBV6-5 to TRBJ2-3; 10 positions match TRBD1. Germline V gene data show CDR1 as MNHEY and CDR2 as SVGAGI. J was trimmed by 6 bases and V by 6 bases; bases with no gene match: 3. The CDR3 totals 13 residues. CDR3 nucleotides: TGTGCCAGCAGGACAGGGGGCCTGGATACGCAGTATTTT. This codes for CASRTGGLDTQYF.

This clone appeared once. V gene TRBV5-6 combines with J gene TRBJ1-6, with 8 nucleotides matching TRBD1. CDR3 length equals 16 residues. CDR1 is SGHDT and CDR2 is YYEEEE in the germline V gene. Unmatched junction bases numbered 10, after V lost 4 bases and J lost 7 bases. DNA for the CDR3: TGTGCCAGCAGCACACCGGGACAGGAAAGGAATTCACCCCTCCACTTT. Its translation: CASSTPGQERNSPLHF.

V usage is TRBV20-1 and J usage is TRBJ1-1, with D perhaps TRBD1 (6 bases). V lost 6 bases and J 7 bases, leaving 12 bases between the germline ends. The germline V gene encodes CDR1 DFQATT and CDR2 SNEGSKA (reference sequence). The CDR3 has 11 amino acids. DNA for the CDR3: TGCAGTGCCCTCCGGACAGTTGAAGCTTTCTTT. It yields the protein CSALRTVEAFF.

V gene TRBV19 combines with J gene TRBJ1-5; D unclear. V lost 9 bases, J lost 1 base, and 16 bases lay in between. This CDR3 comprises 15 residues. CDR1 LNHDA and CDR2 SQIVND come from the germline V gene (reference sequence). The CDR3 DNA reads TGTGCCAGCCGGGTTACTGAGAGGAGCAATCAGCCCCAGCATTTT. Translated: CASRVTERSNQPQHF. The complete variable domain, with remaining parts taken from reference TRBV19 and TRBJ1-5, reads DGGITQSPKYLFRKEGQNVTLSCEQNLNHDAMYWYRQDPGQGLRLIYYSQIVNDFQKGDIAEGYSVSREKKESFPLTVTSAQKNPTAFYLCASRVTERSNQPQHFGDGTRLSIL.

The chain employs TRBV11-3 and TRBJ2-3, with no clear D. With 5 bases removed from V and 0 bases from J, the gap between germline ends came to 18 bases. The CDR3 loop spans 17 amino acids. CDR1 is SGHNT and CDR2 is YENEEA in the germline V gene. For the CDR3, the DNA is TGTGCCAGCAGCCCCCGCCCTTGGCCCAGTAGCACAGATACGCAGTATTTT. As protein: CASSPRPWPSSTDTQYF.

The genes are TRBV19 and TRBJ2-5, with TRBD1 as a possible D gene (5 bases). The germline V and J ends were trimmed by 3 bases and 1 base, with 12 bases remaining between them. CDR3 length: 15 residues. Germline V gene data show CDR1 as LNHDA and CDR2 as SQIVND (reference sequence). The CDR3 protein is CASSMVWGTQETQYF. CDR3 bases: TGTGCCAGTAGTATGGTCTGGGGCACCCAAGAGACCCAGTACTTC.